Included here is one T cell receptor beta chain sequence, with context. From germline, CDR1 is SGHRS and CDR2 YFSETQ. Trimming removed 4 bases at V and 0 bases at J, with 17 bases between. The CDR3 runs 16 residues. The data were produced by immunoSEQ multiplex PCR, yet TCRdb's version contains in-frame clones alone and is incomplete. The data hold more than 100,000 clones, with roughly 90% observed a single time. The data were obtained in a study of control samples from healthy donors and cancer patients. The V and J genes are TRBV5-1 and TRBJ2-7, with a possible D match to TRBD1 (5 bases). This clonotype originated in a man between 18 and 29 years old in good health. The source material was blood. This CDR3 reads CASSRLDSTYSYEQYF. The CDR3 coding sequence is TGCGCCAGCAGCCGCCTTGACAGCACCTACTCCTACGAGCAGTACTTC. Full variable domain (missing parts from reference TRBV5-1 and TRBJ2-7): KAGVTQTPRYLIKTRGQQVTLSCSPISGHRSVSWYQQTPGQGLQFLFEYFSETQRNKGNFPGRFSGRQFSNSRSEMNVSTLELGDSALYLCASSRLDSTYSYEQYFGPGTRLTVT.